The sequence of this TCR beta chain was determined in a study of blood T cell repertoires in COVID-19. The wider study: The United States, Italy and Spain provided the acute and convalescent COVID-19 samples. T cells, B-cell-depleted T cells, or PBMCs supplied cDNA or gDNA.

This CDR3 is built from 17 residues. Unmatched junction bases numbered 7, after V lost 0 bases and J lost 6 bases. Germline CDR1 reads SGHTA; CDR2 reads FQGTGA. Source study methods: Reference gene primers were amplified, and this amplification served to estimate nucleated cell counts. Here immunoSEQ multiplex PCR was the method, and the copy in TCRdb shows in-frame clones only, minus some. Clone size and V and J calls were adopted from that table, with D and trimming inferred from the DNA. The sample holds over 75,000 clones, just under 85% seen once. The sequencing input was peripheral blood. The rearrangement uses TRBV7-3 and TRBJ2-1; 11 bases match TRBD2. The TCR comes from a man between 65 and 85 years old with acute or convalescent COVID-19. The CDR3 DNA follows: TGTGCCAGCAGCTTAACATTATTGACTAGCGGGACCAATGAGCAGTTCTTC. It translates to CASSLTLLTSGTNEQFF.